This T cell receptor (beta chain) appears in the sequencing data of a study of blood T cell repertoires in COVID-19. Study-wide background: Spain, Italy and the United States supplied samples that represented acute and convalescent COVID-19. T cells, B-cell-depleted T cells, or PBMCs supplied cDNA or gDNA.

The CDR3 has 13 residues. Germline V lookup: CDR1 SGHNT, CDR2 YYREEE (reference sequence). Unmatched junction bases numbered 6, after V lost 4 bases and J lost 6 bases. In the authors' methods: Amplification with reference gene primers provided the estimates of nucleated cell counts. The assay was immunoSEQ multiplex PCR, and TCRdb's table has in-frame clones only and misses some. The D gene and trimming were derived from the DNA, and the V and J assignments and clone size from that table. The sample has some 400,000 clones; around nine tenths are singletons. The material sequenced was peripheral blood. The TCR sequence derives from a human donor in a cohort sampled during active COVID-19. This rearrangement joins TRBV5-4 to TRBJ1-2, with TRBD1 identical over 7 bases. CDR3 amino acids: CASSRDRVDGYTF. CDR3 in DNA: TGTGCCAGCAGCCGAGACAGGGTGGATGGCTACACCTTC.